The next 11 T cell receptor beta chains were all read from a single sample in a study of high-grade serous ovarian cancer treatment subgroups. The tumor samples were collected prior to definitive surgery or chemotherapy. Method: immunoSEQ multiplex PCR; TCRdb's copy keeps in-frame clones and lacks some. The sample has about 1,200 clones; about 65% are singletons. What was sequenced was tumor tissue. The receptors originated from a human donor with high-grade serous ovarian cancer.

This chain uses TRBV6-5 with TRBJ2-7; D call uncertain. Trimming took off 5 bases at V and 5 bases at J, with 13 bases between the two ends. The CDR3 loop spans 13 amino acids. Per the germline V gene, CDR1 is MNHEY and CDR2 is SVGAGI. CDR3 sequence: CASSPLQANEQYF. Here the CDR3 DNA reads TGTGCCAGCAGTCCTTTGCAGGCGAACGAGCAGTACTTC.

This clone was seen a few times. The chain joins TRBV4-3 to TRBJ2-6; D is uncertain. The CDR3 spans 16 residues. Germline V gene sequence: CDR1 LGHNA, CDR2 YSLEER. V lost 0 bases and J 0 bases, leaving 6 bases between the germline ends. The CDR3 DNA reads TGCGCCAGCAGCCAAGATCCGATCTCTGGGGCCAACGTCCTGACTTTC. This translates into CASSQDPISGANVLTF.

The CDR3 nucleotides are TGTGCCAGCAGCCTCCGGGGGGAGACCCAGTACTTC. As protein: CASSLRGETQYF. The chain is built from TRBV11-1 and TRBJ2-5, with D perhaps matching TRBD2 (6 bases). The CDR3 consists of 12 residues. V shed 5 bases and J shed 5 bases, with 9 bases lying between them. Germline assignment: CDR1 SGHAT and CDR2 FQDESV (reference sequence).

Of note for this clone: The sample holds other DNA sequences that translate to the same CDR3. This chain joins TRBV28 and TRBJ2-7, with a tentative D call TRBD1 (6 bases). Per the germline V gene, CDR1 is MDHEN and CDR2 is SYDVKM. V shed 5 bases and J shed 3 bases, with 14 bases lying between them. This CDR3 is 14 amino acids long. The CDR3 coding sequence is TGTGCCAGCAGTACCCGACAGGATTTCTACGAGCAGTACTTC. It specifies CASSTRQDFYEQYF.

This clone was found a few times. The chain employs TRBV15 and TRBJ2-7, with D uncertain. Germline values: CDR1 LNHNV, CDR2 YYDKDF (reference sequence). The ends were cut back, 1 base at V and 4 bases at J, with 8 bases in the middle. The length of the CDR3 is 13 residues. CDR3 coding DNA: TGTGCCACCAGCAGAGTCGAAGGTTACGAGCAGTACTTC. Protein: CATSRVEGYEQYF.

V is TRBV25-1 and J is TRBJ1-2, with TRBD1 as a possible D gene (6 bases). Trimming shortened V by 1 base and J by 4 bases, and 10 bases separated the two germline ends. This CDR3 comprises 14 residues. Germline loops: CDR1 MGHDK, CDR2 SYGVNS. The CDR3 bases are TGTGCCAGCAGTGAATGGGGGGGCAGCTATGGCTACACCTTC. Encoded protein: CASSEWGGSYGYTF.

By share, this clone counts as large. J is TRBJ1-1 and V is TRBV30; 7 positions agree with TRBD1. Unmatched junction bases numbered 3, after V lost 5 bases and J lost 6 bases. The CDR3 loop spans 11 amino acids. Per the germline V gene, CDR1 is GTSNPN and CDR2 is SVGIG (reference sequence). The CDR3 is CAWQGVAEAFF. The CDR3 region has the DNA TGTGCCTGGCAGGGGGTGGCTGAAGCTTTCTTT.

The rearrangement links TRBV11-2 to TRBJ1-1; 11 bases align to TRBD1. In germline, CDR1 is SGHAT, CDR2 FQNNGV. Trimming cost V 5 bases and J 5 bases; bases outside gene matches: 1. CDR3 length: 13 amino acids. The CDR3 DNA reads TGTGCCAGCAGCGGGACAGGGGGAACTGAAGCTTTCTTT. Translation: CASSGTGGTEAFF.

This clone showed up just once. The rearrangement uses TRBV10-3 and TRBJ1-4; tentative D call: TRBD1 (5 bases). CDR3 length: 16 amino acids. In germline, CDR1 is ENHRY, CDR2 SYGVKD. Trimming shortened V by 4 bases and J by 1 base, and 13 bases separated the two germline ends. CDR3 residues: CAISVEGTLTNEKLFF. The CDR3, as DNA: TGTGCCATCAGTGTAGAGGGGACGCTAACTAATGAAAAACTGTTTTTT.

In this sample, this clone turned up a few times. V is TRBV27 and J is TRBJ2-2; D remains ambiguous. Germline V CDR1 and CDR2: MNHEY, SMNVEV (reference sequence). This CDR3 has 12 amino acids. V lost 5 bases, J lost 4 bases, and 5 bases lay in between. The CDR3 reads CASSRPTGELFF. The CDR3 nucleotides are TGTGCCAGCAGTAGGCCCACCGGGGAGCTGTTTTTT.

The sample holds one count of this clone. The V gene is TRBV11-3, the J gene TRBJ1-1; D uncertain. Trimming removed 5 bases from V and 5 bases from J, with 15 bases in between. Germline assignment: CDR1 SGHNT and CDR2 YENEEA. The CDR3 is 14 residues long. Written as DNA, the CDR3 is TGTGCCAGCAGCATAATTGGCGGCGGAACTGAAGCTTTCTTT. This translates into CASSIIGGGTEAFF.